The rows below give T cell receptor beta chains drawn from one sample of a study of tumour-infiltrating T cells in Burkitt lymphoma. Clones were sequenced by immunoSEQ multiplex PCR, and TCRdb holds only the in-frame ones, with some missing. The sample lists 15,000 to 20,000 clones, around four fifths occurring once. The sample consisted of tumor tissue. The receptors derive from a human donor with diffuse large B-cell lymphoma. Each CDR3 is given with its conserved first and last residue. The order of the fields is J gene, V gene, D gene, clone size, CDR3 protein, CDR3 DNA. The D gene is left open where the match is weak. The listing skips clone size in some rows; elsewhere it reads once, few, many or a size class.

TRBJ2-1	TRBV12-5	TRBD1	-	CASGDGQGVNGEQFF	TGTGCTAGTGGTGATGGACAGGGGGTTAATGGTGAGCAGTTCTTC
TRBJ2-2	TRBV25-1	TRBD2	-	CASSDGQREVLNTGELFF	TGTGCCAGCAGTGACGGTCAGCGGGAGGTTCTGAACACCGGGGAGCTGTTTTTT
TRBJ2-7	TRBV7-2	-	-	CASSFRQDASYEQYF	TGTGCCAGCAGCTTTCGCCAGGACGCTTCCTACGAGCAGTACTTC
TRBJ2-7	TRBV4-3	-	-	CASSQGGTGVAEQYF	TGCGCCAGCAGCCAAGGGGGTACGGGGGTTGCCGAGCAGTACTTC
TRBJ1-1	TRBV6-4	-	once	CASSAGPNTEAFF	TGTGCCAGCAGTGCGGGGCCGAACACTGAAGCTTTCTTT
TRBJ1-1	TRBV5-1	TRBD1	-	CASSLAGQGMNTEAFF	TGCGCCAGCAGCTTGGCTGGACAGGGCATGAACACTGAAGCTTTCTTT
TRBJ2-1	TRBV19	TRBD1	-	CASSQMTGGAGNEQFF	TGTGCCAGTAGTCAAATGACAGGGGGCGCGGGCAATGAGCAGTTCTTC
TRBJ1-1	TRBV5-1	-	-	CASSLSGYGTEAFF	TGCGCCAGCAGCTTGTCAGGGTACGGCACTGAAGCTTTCTTT
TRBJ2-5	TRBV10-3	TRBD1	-	CAIRPRDSQETQYF	TGTGCCATCAGACCCAGGGACAGCCAAGAGACCCAGTACTTC
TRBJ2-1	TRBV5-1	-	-	CASSPVNYNEQFF	TGCGCCAGCAGCCCCGTCAATTACAATGAGCAGTTCTTC
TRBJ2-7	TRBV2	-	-	CASSERILDSYEQYF	TGTGCCAGCAGTGAACGTATCCTTGACTCCTACGAGCAGTACTTC
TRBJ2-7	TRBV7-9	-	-	CASSLDSPPYEQYF	TGTGCCAGCAGCTTGGACAGCCCTCCCTACGAGCAGTACTTC
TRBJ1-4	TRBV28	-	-	CASSLAGLNEKLFF	TGTGCCAGCAGTTTGGCCGGGCTTAATGAAAAACTGTTTTTT
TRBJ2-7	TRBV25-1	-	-	CASSVGVSYEQYF	TGTGCCAGCAGTGTAGGAGTGTCCTACGAGCAGTACTTC
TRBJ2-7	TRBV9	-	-	CASSVAVVGYEQYF	TGTGCCAGCAGCGTAGCAGTTGTGGGCTACGAGCAGTACTTC